The 11 T cell receptor beta chains given below trace back to one sample, sequenced in a study of T cell responses to AZD1222 COVID-19 vaccine. Profiled with immunoSEQ multiplex PCR; TCRdb holds only in-frame clones, not every one. The data hold just over 150,000 clones, with more than 75% observed a single time. Sample: peripheral blood, taken 28 days after the second AZD1222 dose. The receptors here all came from an adult who received the AZD1222 COVID-19 vaccine.

This chain joins TRBV28 and TRBJ2-1; D unresolved. Trimming removed 6 bases from V and 4 bases from J, with 13 bases in between. CDR1 MDHEN and CDR2 SYDVKM come from the germline V gene. The CDR3 contains 14 residues. CDR3 region: CASSLPGPYNEQFF. In nucleotides, the CDR3 is TGTGCCAGCAGCTTACCCGGACCTTACAATGAGCAGTTCTTC.

The chain recombines TRBV7-2 with TRBJ2-2; no clear D gene. Germline values: CDR1 SGHTA, CDR2 FQGNSA. The V gene lost 5 bases and the J gene lost 6 bases, with 10 bases spanning the gap. CDR3 length: 13 residues. The CDR3 protein is CASSQAWAGELFF. The DNA of the CDR3 is TGTGCCAGCAGCCAGGCCTGGGCCGGGGAGCTGTTTTTT.

This chain joins TRBV30 and TRBJ1-6; D may be TRBD1 (6 bases). The ends were cut back, 2 bases at V and 4 bases at J, with 9 bases in the middle. The CDR3 totals 14 residues. Germline CDR1 is GTSNPN and CDR2 is SVGIG (reference sequence). CDR3 sequence reads: CAWSQQGYNSPLHF. In DNA, the CDR3 is TGTGCCTGGAGTCAACAGGGATATAATTCACCCCTCCACTTT.

The chain links TRBV3-1 (or the pseudogene TRBV3-2) to TRBJ2-7; D remains ambiguous. Trimming removed 4 bases at V and 7 bases at J, with 11 bases between. The CDR3 has 12 amino acids. Germline-derived CDR1 and CDR2 are LGHDT and YNNKEL (reference sequence). CDR3 in DNA: TGTGCCAGCAGCCCCCTCGGAAGTGAGCAGTACTTC. It translates to CASSPLGSEQYF.

V and J are TRBV7-3 and TRBJ1-1; weak D call: TRBD1 (5 bases). Germline V gives CDR1 SGHTA, CDR2 FQGTGA. CDR3 length: 15 amino acids. The ends were cut back, 2 bases at V and 1 base at J, with 11 bases in the middle. The CDR3 bases are TGTGCCAGCAGCTTAGTGGCAGGGACGAACACTGAAGCTTTCTTT. Protein: CASSLVAGTNTEAFF.

The chain has TRBV6-2 or TRBV6-3 and TRBJ2-7; perhaps TRBD2 as D (6 bases). The CDR3 runs to 15 residues. Trimming took off 6 bases at V and 0 bases at J, with 15 bases between the two ends. In germline, CDR1 is MNHEY, CDR2 SVGEGT. This CDR3 reads CASSNPGGLSYEQYF. CDR3 DNA: TGTGCCAGCAGCAACCCTGGAGGGCTCTCCTACGAGCAGTACTTC.

The V call is TRBV6-5, the J call TRBJ2-7; D is possibly TRBD1 (6 bases). CDR1 and CDR2 from the germline V gene are MNHEY and SVGAGI. This CDR3 comprises 13 residues. The V gene lost 7 bases and the J gene lost 6 bases, with 16 bases spanning the gap. The CDR3 sequence: CASTNPDRREQYF. In DNA form, the CDR3 reads TGTGCCAGCACCAATCCTGACAGGCGCGAGCAGTACTTC.

The J gene is TRBJ2-7, the V gene TRBV11-2, with D tentatively TRBD1 (6 bases). The ends were cut back, 3 bases at V and 2 bases at J, with 11 bases in the middle. Germline V gene data show CDR1 as SGHAT and CDR2 as FQNNGV. The CDR3 loop spans 14 amino acids. The CDR3 DNA is TGTGCCAGCAGCTTCGGCAGGGGAGCCTACGAGCAGTACTTC. This gives the protein CASSFGRGAYEQYF.

This sequence joins TRBV7-2 and TRBJ2-3; 11 bases match TRBD2. The CDR3 runs 16 residues. The germline V gene has CDR1 SGHTA and CDR2 FQGNSA. The V and J ends lost 4 bases and 3 bases, in that order; junction bases with no gene match: 6. The CDR3 sequence is CASSSGSGRATDTQYF. The CDR3 DNA follows: TGTGCCAGCAGCTCGGGTAGCGGGAGGGCAACAGATACGCAGTATTTT.

There are a few counts of this clone. V usage is TRBV11-2 and J usage is TRBJ2-2, with a possible D match to TRBD2 (6 bases). V lost 5 bases and J 5 bases, leaving 15 bases between the germline ends. CDR1 and CDR2 (germline): SGHAT, FQNNGV. The CDR3 totals 15 residues. In nucleotides, the CDR3 is TGTGCCAGCAGCCCCGACGGGAGAGTTACCGGGGAGCTGTTTTTT. Protein product: CASSPDGRVTGELFF. The entire variable domain, with the rest obtained from reference TRBV11-2 and TRBJ2-2, is as follows: EAGVAQSPRYKIIEKRQSVAFWCNPISGHATLYWYQQILGQGPKLLIQFQNNGVVDDSQLPKDRFSAERLKGVDSTLKIQPAKLEDSAVYLCASSPDGRVTGELFFGEGSRLTVL.

The chain joins TRBV7-2 to TRBJ1-2; TRBD1 matches 9 bases. The CDR3 length is 14 residues. V lost 5 bases, J lost 2 bases, and 3 bases stayed unmatched. CDR1 and CDR2 (germline): SGHTA, FQGNSA. CDR3 DNA sequence: TGTGCCAGCAGCATCGGACAGGGGAACTATGGCTACACCTTC. Encoded protein: CASSIGQGNYGYTF.